Given below is one TCR beta chain in context. Its antigen remains unknown. These data belong to a study of cytomegalovirus exposure and HLA in healthy donors. Findings of the study overall: An assumption of roughly uniform sequencing depth across donors underlay the presence/absence analyses. Based on reports, TCR beta sequences accurately predicted HLA-A and HLA-B alleles for most subjects.

The V gene's germline CDR1 is SGHTA and CDR2 FQGTGA. The V and J ends lost 2 bases and 4 bases respectively, with 11 bases between them. The CDR3 totals 15 residues. Researchers ran the PCR with 60 Vbeta and 13 Jbeta primers. Sequencing used immunoSEQ multiplex PCR; TCRdb keeps in-frame clones, though not all of them. The sample includes roughly 180,000 clones, roughly four fifths of them seen just once. While unrecorded immune exposures were likely, the donors were nominally healthy when sampled. This TCR was sampled from a young man in good health and CMV-seronegative. The sequenced material came from PBMCs. The chain employs TRBV7-3 and TRBJ2-2, with D maybe TRBD2 (6 bases). CDR3 nucleotides: TGTGCCAGCAGCTTAGGCACGCGGGGCACCGGGGAGCTGTTTTTT. Translating it yields CASSLGTRGTGELFF.